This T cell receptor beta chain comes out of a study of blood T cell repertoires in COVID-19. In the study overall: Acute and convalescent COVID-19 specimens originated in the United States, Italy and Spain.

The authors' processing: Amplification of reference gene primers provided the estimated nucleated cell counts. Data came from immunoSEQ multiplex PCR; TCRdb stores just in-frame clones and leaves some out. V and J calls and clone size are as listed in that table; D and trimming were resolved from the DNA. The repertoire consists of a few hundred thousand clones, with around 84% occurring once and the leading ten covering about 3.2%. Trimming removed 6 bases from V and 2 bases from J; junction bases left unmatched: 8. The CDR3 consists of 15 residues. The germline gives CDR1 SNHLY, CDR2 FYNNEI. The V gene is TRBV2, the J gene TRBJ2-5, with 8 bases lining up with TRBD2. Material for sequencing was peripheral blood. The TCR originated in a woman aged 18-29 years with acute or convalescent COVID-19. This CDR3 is CASRRRLARQETQYF. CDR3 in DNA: TGTGCCAGCAGACGCAGACTAGCGCGTCAAGAGACCCAGTACTTC.